This TCR beta chain is from a study of cytomegalovirus exposure and HLA in healthy donors. Study summary: Early released data had about 80 million unique TCRs, all coming from HLA-typed donors.

With 6 bases clipped from V and 6 bases from J, the junction kept 4 bases outside the gene matches. Germline V gene data show CDR1 as MNHEY and CDR2 as SVGAGI. This CDR3 comprises 13 residues. Of note for this clone: What it binds is unknown.

Whole-study findings and limits: TCR beta V segments were, for the most part, productive about 87% or about 30% of the time in an earlier analysis. Presence/absence analyses assumed roughly uniform sequencing depth across donors. Reportedly, TCR beta sequences accurately predicted HLA-A and HLA-B alleles in most subjects.

PCR was performed using 60 Vbeta and 13 Jbeta primers. Method: immunoSEQ multiplex PCR; TCRdb's copy keeps in-frame clones and lacks some. The sample carries roughly 140,000 clones, roughly 78% recorded once. The chain employs TRBV6-5 and TRBJ1-2; 10 bases are shared with TRBD1. The clonotype was recovered from a man aged 25-40 years in good health and CMV-seronegative. The sequencing sample was made of PBMCs. The CDR3 sequence: CASSPGQGNGYTF. In DNA form, the CDR3 reads TGTGCCAGCAGCCCGGGACAGGGGAATGGCTACACCTTC.